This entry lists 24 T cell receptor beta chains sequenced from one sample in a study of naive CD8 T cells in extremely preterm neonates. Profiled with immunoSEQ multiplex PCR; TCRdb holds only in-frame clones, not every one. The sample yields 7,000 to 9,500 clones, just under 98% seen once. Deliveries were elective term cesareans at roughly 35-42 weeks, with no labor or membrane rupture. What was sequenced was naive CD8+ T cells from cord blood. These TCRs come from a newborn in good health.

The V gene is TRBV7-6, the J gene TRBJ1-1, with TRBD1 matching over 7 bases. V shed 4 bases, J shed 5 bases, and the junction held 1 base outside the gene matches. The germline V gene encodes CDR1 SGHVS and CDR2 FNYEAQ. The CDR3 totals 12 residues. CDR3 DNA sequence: TGTGCCAGCAGCTCAGGGGGGACTGAAGCTTTCTTT. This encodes CASSSGGTEAFF.

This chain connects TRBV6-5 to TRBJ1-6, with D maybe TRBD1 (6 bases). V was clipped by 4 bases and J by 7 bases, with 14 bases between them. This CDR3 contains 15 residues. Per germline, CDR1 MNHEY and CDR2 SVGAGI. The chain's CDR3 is CASSLNRVANSPLHF. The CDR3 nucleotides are TGTGCCAGCAGTTTAAACAGGGTGGCAAATTCACCCCTCCACTTT.

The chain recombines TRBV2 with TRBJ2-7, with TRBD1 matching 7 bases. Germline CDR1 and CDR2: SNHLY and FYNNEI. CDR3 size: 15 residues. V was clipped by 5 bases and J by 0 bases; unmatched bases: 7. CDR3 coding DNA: TGTGCCAGCAGTTGGGACAGCGTTAGCTCCTACGAGCAGTACTTC. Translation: CASSWDSVSSYEQYF.

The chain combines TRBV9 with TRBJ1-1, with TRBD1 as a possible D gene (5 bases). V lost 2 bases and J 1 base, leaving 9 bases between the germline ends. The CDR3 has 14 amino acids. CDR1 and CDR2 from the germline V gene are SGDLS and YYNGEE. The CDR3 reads CASSVGHENTEAFF. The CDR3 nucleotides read TGTGCCAGCAGCGTTGGACATGAGAACACTGAAGCTTTCTTT.

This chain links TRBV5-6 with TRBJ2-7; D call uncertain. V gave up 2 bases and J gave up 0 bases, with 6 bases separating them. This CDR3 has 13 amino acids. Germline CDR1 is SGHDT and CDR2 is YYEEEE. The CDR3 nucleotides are TGTGCCAGCAGCTTTGGAGACTCCTACGAGCAGTACTTC. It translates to CASSFGDSYEQYF.

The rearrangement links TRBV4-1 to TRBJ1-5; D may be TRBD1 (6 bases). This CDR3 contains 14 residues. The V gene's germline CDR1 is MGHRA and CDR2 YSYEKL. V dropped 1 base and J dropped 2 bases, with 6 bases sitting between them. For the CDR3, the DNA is TGCGCCAGCAGCCAAGGACAGGGCAATCAGCCCCAGCATTTT. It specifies CASSQGQGNQPQHF.

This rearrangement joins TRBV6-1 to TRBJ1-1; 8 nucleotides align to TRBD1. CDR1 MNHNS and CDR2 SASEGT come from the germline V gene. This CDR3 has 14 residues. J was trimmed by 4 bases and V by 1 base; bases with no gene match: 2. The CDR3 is CASSEGQGPTEAFF. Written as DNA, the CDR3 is TGTGCCAGCAGTGAAGGACAGGGGCCCACTGAAGCTTTCTTT.

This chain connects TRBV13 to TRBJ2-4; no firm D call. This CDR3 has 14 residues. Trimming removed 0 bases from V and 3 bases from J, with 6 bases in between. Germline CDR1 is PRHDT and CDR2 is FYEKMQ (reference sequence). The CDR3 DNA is TGTGCCAGCAGCTTAGGTACGGTCAAAAACATTCAGTACTTC. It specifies CASSLGTVKNIQYF.

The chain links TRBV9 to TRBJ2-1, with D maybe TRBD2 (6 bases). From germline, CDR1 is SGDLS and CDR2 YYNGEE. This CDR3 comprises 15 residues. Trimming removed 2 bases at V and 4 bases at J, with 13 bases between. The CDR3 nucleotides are TGTGCCAGCAGCGTCGCGGGGTCGGTATACAATGAGCAGTTCTTC. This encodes CASSVAGSVYNEQFF.

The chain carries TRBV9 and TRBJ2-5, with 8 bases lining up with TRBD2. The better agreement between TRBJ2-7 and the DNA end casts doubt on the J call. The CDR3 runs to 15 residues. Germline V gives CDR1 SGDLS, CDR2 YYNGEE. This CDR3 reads CASSRKAGALYEQYF. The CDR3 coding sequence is TGTGCCAGCAGCCGAAAAGCGGGGGCTCTATACGAGCAGTACTTC.

The CDR3 loop is CASSSSGGARNEQFF. CDR3 nucleotide sequence: TGTGCCAGCAGCTCTAGCGGGGGGGCCAGGAATGAGCAGTTCTTC. This chain connects TRBV7-2 to TRBJ2-1; 12 nucleotides line up with TRBD2. The V and J ends lost 4 bases and 7 bases, in that order; junction bases with no gene match: 5. The CDR3 sequence is 15 residues long. The V gene's germline CDR1 is SGHTA and CDR2 FQGNSA.

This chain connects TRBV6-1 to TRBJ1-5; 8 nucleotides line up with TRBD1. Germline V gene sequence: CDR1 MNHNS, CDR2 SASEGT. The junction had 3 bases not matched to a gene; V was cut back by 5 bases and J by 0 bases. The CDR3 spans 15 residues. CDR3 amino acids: CASSRDRSSNQPQHF. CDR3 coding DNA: TGTGCCAGCAGTCGGGACAGGTCTAGCAATCAGCCCCAGCATTTT.

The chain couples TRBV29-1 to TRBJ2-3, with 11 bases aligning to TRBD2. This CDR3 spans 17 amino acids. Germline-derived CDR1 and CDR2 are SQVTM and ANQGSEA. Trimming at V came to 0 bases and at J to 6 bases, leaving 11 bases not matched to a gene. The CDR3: CSVEDSTTSGEADTQYF. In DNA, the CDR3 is TGCAGCGTTGAAGATTCAACGACTAGCGGGGAAGCCGATACGCAGTATTTT.

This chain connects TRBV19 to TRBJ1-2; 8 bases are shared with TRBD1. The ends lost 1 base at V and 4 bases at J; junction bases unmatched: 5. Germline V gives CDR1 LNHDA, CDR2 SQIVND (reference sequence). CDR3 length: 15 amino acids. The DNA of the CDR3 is TGTGCCAGTAGTATAGGGGGACAGGCGCTCTATGGCTACACCTTC. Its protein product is CASSIGGQALYGYTF.

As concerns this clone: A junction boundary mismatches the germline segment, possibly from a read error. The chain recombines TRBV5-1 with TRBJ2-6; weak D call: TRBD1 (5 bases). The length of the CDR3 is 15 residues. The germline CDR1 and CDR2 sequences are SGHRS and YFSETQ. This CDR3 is CASSAGISGANVLAF. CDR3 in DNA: TGCGCCAGCAGCGCCGGTATCTCTGGGGCCAACGTCCTGGCTTTC.

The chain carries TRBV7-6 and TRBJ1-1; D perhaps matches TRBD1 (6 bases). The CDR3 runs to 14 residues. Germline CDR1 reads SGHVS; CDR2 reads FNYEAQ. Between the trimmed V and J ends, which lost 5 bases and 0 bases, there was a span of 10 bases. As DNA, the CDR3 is TGTGCCAGCAGCCGGACAGACTTGAACACTGAAGCTTTCTTT. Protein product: CASSRTDLNTEAFF.

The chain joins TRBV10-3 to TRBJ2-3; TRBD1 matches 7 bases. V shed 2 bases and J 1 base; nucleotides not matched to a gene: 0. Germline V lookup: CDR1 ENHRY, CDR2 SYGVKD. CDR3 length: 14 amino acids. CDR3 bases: TGTGCCATCAGTGAGACAGGGGGCACAGATACGCAGTATTTT. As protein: CAISETGGTDTQYF.

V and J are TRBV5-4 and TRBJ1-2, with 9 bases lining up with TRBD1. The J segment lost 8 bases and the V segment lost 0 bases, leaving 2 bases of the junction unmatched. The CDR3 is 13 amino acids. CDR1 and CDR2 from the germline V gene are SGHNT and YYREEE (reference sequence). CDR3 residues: CASSLGTGEGYTF. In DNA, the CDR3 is TGTGCCAGCAGCTTGGGGACAGGGGAAGGCTACACCTTC. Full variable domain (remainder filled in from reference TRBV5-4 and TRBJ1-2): ETGVTQSPTHLIKTRGQQVTLRCSSQSGHNTVSWYQQALGQGPQFIFQYYREEENGRGNFPPRFSGLQFPNYSSELNVNALELDDSALYLCASSLGTGEGYTFGSGTRLTVV.

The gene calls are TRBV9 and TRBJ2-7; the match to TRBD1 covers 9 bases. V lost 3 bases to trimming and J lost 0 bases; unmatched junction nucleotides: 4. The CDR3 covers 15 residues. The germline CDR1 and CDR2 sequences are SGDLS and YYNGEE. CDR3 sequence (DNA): TGTGCCAGCAGCGCGGGACAGGGAGGCTCCTACGAGCAGTACTTC. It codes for CASSAGQGGSYEQYF.

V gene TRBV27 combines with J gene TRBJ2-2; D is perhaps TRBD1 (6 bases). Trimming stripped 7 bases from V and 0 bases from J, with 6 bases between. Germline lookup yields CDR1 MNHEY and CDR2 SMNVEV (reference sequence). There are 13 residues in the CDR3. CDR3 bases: TGTGCCAGCACAGGGGCGAACACCGGGGAGCTGTTTTTT. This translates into CASTGANTGELFF.

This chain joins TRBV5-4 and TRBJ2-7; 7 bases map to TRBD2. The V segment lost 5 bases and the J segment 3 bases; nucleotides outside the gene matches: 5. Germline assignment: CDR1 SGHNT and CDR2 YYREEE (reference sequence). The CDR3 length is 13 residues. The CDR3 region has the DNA TGTGCCAGCAGTTCGGCGGGGGACTACGAGCAGTACTTC. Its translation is CASSSAGDYEQYF.

This CDR3 is CASSLRGRDYNEQFF. The CDR3 DNA reads as TGTGCCAGCAGCTTGAGGGGGCGGGACTACAATGAGCAGTTCTTC. The chain couples TRBV5-4 to TRBJ2-1, with a possible D match to TRBD1 (7 bases). Trimming took 1 base from V and 3 from J, leaving 11 bases between them. CDR1 and CDR2 from the germline V gene are SGHNT and YYREEE (reference sequence). The CDR3 runs 15 residues.

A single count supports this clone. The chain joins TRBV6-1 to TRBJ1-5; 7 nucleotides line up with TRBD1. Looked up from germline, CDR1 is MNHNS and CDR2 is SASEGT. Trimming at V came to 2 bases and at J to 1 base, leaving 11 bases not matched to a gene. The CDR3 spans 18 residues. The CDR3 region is CASSEKGRGLRSNQPQHF. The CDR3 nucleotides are TGTGCCAGCAGTGAAAAGGGAAGGGGGCTTAGGAGCAATCAGCCCCAGCATTTT.

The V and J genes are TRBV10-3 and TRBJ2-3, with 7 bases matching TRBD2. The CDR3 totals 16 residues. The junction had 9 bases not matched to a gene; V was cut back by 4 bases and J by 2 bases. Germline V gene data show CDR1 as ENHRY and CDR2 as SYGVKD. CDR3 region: CAISGNRDYTTDTQYF. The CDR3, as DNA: TGTGCCATCAGTGGAAACCGGGACTACACCACAGATACGCAGTATTTT.